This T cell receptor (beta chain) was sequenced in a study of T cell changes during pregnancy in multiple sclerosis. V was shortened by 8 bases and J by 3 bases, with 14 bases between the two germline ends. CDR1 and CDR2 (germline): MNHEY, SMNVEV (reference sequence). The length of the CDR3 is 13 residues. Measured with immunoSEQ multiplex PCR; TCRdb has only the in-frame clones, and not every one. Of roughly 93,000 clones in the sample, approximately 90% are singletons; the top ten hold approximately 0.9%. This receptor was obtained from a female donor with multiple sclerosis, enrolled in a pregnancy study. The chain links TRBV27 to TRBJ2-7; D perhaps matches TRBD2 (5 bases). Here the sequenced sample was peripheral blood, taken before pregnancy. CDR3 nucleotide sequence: TGTGCCAGCGTAAGTAGCGAGAACTACGAGCAGTACTTC. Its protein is CASVSSENYEQYF.